This record looks at one T cell receptor (beta chain) sequence and its context. Methods used by the authors: Cell counts per sample came from amplifying reference gene primers. Profiled with immunoSEQ multiplex PCR; TCRdb holds only in-frame clones, not every one. The DNA was the basis for D and trimming; V, J and clone size are from that table. The table has a few hundred thousand clones, approximately 93% seen once. This specimen comes from a study of blood T cell repertoires in COVID-19. In terms of age and location, participants ranged from about 18 to 90 years and lived in roughly 22 US areas. Clinical history as reported by participants underpinned cohort assignment. This CDR3 has 17 residues. With 0 bases clipped from V and 1 base from J, the junction kept 0 bases outside the gene matches. The germline gives CDR1 MNHEY, CDR2 SMNVEV (reference sequence).

The specimen was PBMCs or T cells enriched from blood (not recorded which). V is TRBV27 and J is TRBJ2-2; 12 positions match TRBD2. The clonotype was recovered from a woman in her thirties or forties who had been exposed to COVID-19. The CDR3 loop is CASSLSGLAGNTGELFF. The CDR3 coding sequence is TGTGCCAGCAGTTTATCGGGACTAGCGGGGAACACCGGGGAGCTGTTTTTT.